This TCR beta chain came from a study of blood T cell repertoires in COVID-19 (dated by TCRdb to between 2020 and 2021). The study in broad terms: Collaborator samples came from the United States, Italy and Spain and covered acute and convalescent phases of COVID-19. The prospective study material was composed of cDNA or gDNA derived from T cells, B-cell-depleted T cells, or PBMCs. Deeply sampled blood TCRbeta repertoires from subjects exposed to, actively infected with, or recovered from COVID-19 were included in the dataset. The repertoires were made available in a free public database intended to serve as a resource for research on the immune response to SARS-CoV-2. The samples were drawn from the first 160 participants of the ongoing ImmuneRACE study and from 1,254 subjects provided by 6 global collaborators. Nearly every sample came with metadata listing a de-identified subject ID, COVID-19 status, age in years and sex. Where HLA class I and class II types were available, the types were taken from metadata supplied by the sample provider, not from assay-based typing. On the study overall, not on this receptor specifically: The quantity of clinical and demographic metadata differed by source and by participant and was supplied without curation.

Trimming costs V 4 bases and J 0 bases, and their ends lie 10 bases apart. The CDR3 holds 13 amino acids from the cysteine to the phenylalanine. Left in the record is the CDR3 DNA by itself, 39 bases read in frame from the first base. CDR1 and CDR2, looked up from the germline V gene, are SQVTM and ANQGSEA. TCRbeta CDR3 regions were amplified from genomic DNA using the immunoSEQ Assay, a bias-controlled multiplex PCR. Concerning the study's data processing: Within the assay, amplification of reference gene primers was used to estimate how many nucleated cells each sample contained. To quantify the absolute abundance of each unique TCRbeta CDR3 rearrangement, sequence reads were collapsed and filtered. For each sample, productive Simpson clonality was calculated as the square root of Simpson's diversity index across productive rearrangements. The table was pulled from immuneACCESS by TCRdb, which kept in-frame rearrangements only. Such tables lose some clones; where checked, under half of the loss comes from unresolved V genes, and the rest has no known cause. V, J and clone size reflect that table, while D and trimming were determined from the DNA. The sample table records about 180,000 clones; approximately 80% of these occur just once. The ten biggest clones cover approximately 14% of the sample.

Comment on this clone: Its antigen remains undetermined. No much larger clone is present one base from it, and per-base qualities are unavailable.

Participants in the prospective study were enrolled through a virtual design, were aged about 18 to 100 years, and lived in fewer than 30 United States geographic areas. In the prospective study, cohorts were assigned on the basis of participant-reported clinical history obtained from a screening survey and a study questionnaire. ImmuneRACE Cohort 3 recovered participants were defined by two consecutive negative NP/OP PCR tests, healthcare professional clearance, or symptom resolution. In the prospective study, mobile phlebotomists collected whole blood, serum and a nasopharyngeal or oropharyngeal swab from each participant. Participants in the prospective study had the option to provide additional blood draws and questionnaires over an approximately 2-month period. Blood samples from the prospective study were shipped frozen or at room temperature prior to DNA extraction.

The V gene is TRBV29-1 and the J gene is TRBJ2-7, and the D gene may be TRBD2, 6 bases matching. Material: PBMCs or T cells enriched from blood (not recorded which). The clonotype was recovered from a man aged 45-60 years who had recovered from COVID-19. DNA sequence: TGCAGCGTTGGGCGGGGAAGCTCCTACGAGCAGTACTTC. It specifies CSVGRGSSYEQYF.